The rows below give T cell receptor beta chains drawn from one sample of a study of identical twins. TCRdb used MiXCR to reprocess the 5' RACE reads, holding one entry per CDR3 protein. Of 650,000 to 750,000 distinct CDR3 sequences listed, 21% were seen once; the top ten hold about 4.3%. These sequences were also reported in another study, on T cells expressing NK-cell markers.

The sample comprised PBMCs. These receptors were taken from a woman aged 18-29 years in good health. Each CDR3 is given with its conserved first and last residue. Each record gives: clone size, V gene, J gene, D gene, CDR3 DNA, CDR3 protein. A D gene is named only where the DNA matches it firmly. Clone size appears in some rows only: once, few, many, or a class for an expanded clone.

size: many; V: TRBV4-1; J: TRBJ2-3; D: TRBD2; DNA: TGCGCCAGCAGCCAAAAAAGCCCTAGCGGGAGCCGGGATGGCACAGATACGCAGTATTTT; CDR3: CASSQKSPSGSRDGTDTQYF
size: few; V: TRBV9; J: TRBJ2-7; D: -; DNA: TGTGCCAGCAGCTCAACGGTAGTGGGCTACGAGCAGTACTTC; CDR3: CASSSTVVGYEQYF
size: few; V: TRBV9; J: TRBJ2-5; D: -; DNA: TGTGCCAGCAGCGTATTAATAGCGGACCAAGAGACCCAGTACTTC; CDR3: CASSVLIADQETQYF
size: -; V: TRBV12-3/TRBV12-4; J: TRBJ2-4; D: -; DNA: TGTGCCAGCAGTTTAGGTCGTAATCTAGTCAAAAACATTCAGTACTTC; CDR3: CASSLGRNLVKNIQYF
size: few; V: TRBV6-5; J: TRBJ2-5; D: -; DNA: TGTGCCAGCAGTTACGGGGCTAGCCAGACCCAGTACTTC; CDR3: CASSYGASQTQYF
size: few; V: TRBV20-1; J: TRBJ2-1; D: -; DNA: TGCAGTGCTAGAGGTCCCAGGGGATACAATGAGCAGTTCTTC; CDR3: CSARGPRGYNEQFF
size: -; V: TRBV5-6; J: TRBJ2-1; D: -; DNA: TGTGCCAGCAGATTAGGGAGCAGCGGTGAGCAGTTCTTC; CDR3: CASRLGSSGEQFF
size: -; V: TRBV5-1; J: TRBJ2-7; D: TRBD2; DNA: TGCGCCAGCAGCTTGGATGGGACTAGCTCCCACGAGCAGTACTTC; CDR3: CASSLDGTSSHEQYF
size: few; V: TRBV7-2; J: TRBJ2-2; D: -; DNA: TGTGCCAGCCCCTGGGCCGCGGGGGCATTAAAAGGGGAGCTGTTTTTT; CDR3: CASPWAAGALKGELFF
size: few; V: TRBV5-1; J: TRBJ2-1; D: -; DNA: TGCGCCAGCAGCCCCGACAGACCCCCTGAGCAGTTCTTC; CDR3: CASSPDRPPEQFF
size: -; V: TRBV7-9; J: TRBJ1-1; D: -; DNA: TGTGCCAGCAGCGAGACCGGCGGGGCTTTCTTT; CDR3: CASSETGGAFF
size: many; V: TRBV20-1; J: TRBJ2-7; D: TRBD1; DNA: TGCAGTGCTCCTCTAGTCGGGACAGGGGGGCATGACGAGCAGTACTTC; CDR3: CSAPLVGTGGHDEQYF
size: -; V: TRBV29-1; J: TRBJ2-7; D: TRBD1; DNA: TGCAGCGTTGAACGACAGGGGAGCTCCTACGAGCAGTACTTC; CDR3: CSVERQGSSYEQYF
size: many; V: TRBV12-3/TRBV12-4; J: TRBJ1-1; D: -; DNA: TGTGCCAGCAGTTTAAGGGCAGAAAGAGAAGCTTTCTTT; CDR3: CASSLRAEREAFF
size: -; V: TRBV7-9; J: TRBJ2-5; D: -; DNA: TGTGCCAGCAGCTTTCCCCACCTGGGGCGGGGAGTGGGAAACCAGTACTTC; CDR3: CASSFPHLGRGVGNQYF
size: few; V: TRBV12-3/TRBV12-4; J: TRBJ2-2; D: -; DNA: TGTGCCAGCACCGTCCGCGGGGGCCATGCCGGGGAGCTGTTTTTT; CDR3: CASTVRGGHAGELFF
size: -; V: TRBV20-1; J: TRBJ2-7; D: -; DNA: TGCAGTGTTGCCCGCAGGGCGGAATCCAGACACGAGCAGTACTTC; CDR3: CSVARRAESRHEQYF
size: few; V: TRBV24-1; J: TRBJ2-2; D: TRBD1; DNA: TGTGCCACCAGTGAAACCGGGACAGGGAACACCGGGGAGCTGTTTTTT; CDR3: CATSETGTGNTGELFF
size: -; V: TRBV14; J: TRBJ2-7; D: -; DNA: TGTGCCAGCAGCCAAGGTAGGGGCTACTACGAGCAGTACTTC; CDR3: CASSQGRGYYEQYF
size: few; V: TRBV12-3/TRBV12-4; J: TRBJ2-5; D: -; DNA: TGTGCCAGCAGTTTAAGGGTCGGCTACTGGACGGATACCCAGTACTTC; CDR3: CASSLRVGYWTDTQYF
size: -; V: TRBV7-9; J: TRBJ2-1; D: TRBD1; DNA: TGTGCCAGCAGCACCCCGACAGGGGGCTTGTATAATGAGCAGTTCTTC; CDR3: CASSTPTGGLYNEQFF
size: once; V: TRBV7-9; J: TRBJ2-3; D: -; DNA: TGTGCCAGCAGCTATCACCCCGCAGATACGCAGTATTTT; CDR3: CASSYHPADTQYF
size: few; V: TRBV5-5; J: TRBJ2-7; D: TRBD2; DNA: TGTGCCAGCAGCCCTGGGGGGGTTCAAAGAGAGCAGTACTTC; CDR3: CASSPGGVQREQYF
size: -; V: TRBV20-1; J: TRBJ2-3; D: TRBD2; DNA: TGCAGTGCTAGAGTGGCGGGAGTTGCCACGCAGTATTTT; CDR3: CSARVAGVATQYF